This TCR beta chain was captured by sequencing in a study of PD-L1 blockade in urothelial cancer. TCRdb's copy holds only in-frame clones and misses some; the assay was immunoSEQ multiplex PCR. Of 71,000 or so clones in the sample, roughly nine tenths were seen once. The J segment lost 2 bases and the V segment lost 4 bases, leaving 3 bases of the junction unmatched. CDR1 and CDR2 (germline): SNHLY, FYNNEI. The CDR3 runs to 15 residues. V usage is TRBV2 and J usage is TRBJ2-1; 9 bases line up with TRBD1. The input for sequencing was PBMCs, taken around atezolizumab (anti-PD-L1) treatment. The clonotype comes from a man aged 60 to 75 with urothelial cancer. CDR3 nucleotide sequence: TGTGCCAGCAGTGGTAACAGGGGGCCCTACAATGAGCAGTTCTTC. Translated: CASSGNRGPYNEQFF.